A single T cell receptor beta chain is shown here with its context. The antigen is unknown. This sample is part of a study of shared clonotypes between healthy human individuals. The donors were all Caucasian adults (living in Nashville, Tennessee). Genomic DNA for unsorted samples was obtained from approximately 100 million PBMCs. Findings and caveats of the study: Sampling involved blood alone; tissue repertoires likely differ.

The assay was immunoSEQ multiplex PCR, and TCRdb's table has in-frame clones only and misses some. The sample shows around 500,000 clones, 79% of them seen only once. Germline CDR1 is MDHEN and CDR2 is SYDVKM. V was clipped by 2 bases and J by 3 bases, with 20 bases between them. The CDR3 consists of 18 residues. This clonotype was sampled from a woman between 35 and 50 years old in good health. Some clones in this sample may be carry-over from other donors' samples. The chain joins TRBV28 to TRBJ2-4; a weak D match, TRBD2 (5 bases). The sequenced sample was PBMCs. CDR3 in amino acids: CASSLGVGLAPGKNIQYF. The CDR3, as DNA: TGTGCCAGCAGTTTAGGGGTGGGTCTAGCCCCGGGCAAAAACATTCAGTACTTC.